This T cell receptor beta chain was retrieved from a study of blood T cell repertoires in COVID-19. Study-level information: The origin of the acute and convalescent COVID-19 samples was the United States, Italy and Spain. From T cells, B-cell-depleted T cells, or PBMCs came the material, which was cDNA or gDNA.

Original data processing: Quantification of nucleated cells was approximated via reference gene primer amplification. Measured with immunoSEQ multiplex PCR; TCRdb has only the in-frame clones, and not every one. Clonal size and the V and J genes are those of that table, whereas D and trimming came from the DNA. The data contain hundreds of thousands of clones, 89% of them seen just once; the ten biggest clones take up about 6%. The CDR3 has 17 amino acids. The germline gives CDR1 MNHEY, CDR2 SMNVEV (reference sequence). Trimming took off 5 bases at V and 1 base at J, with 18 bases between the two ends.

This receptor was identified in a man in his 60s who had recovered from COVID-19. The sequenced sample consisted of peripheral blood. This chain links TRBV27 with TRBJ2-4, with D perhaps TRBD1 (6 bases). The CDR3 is CASSALNRVAAKNIQYF. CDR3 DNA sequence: TGTGCCAGCAGTGCGCTAAACAGGGTCGCCGCCAAAAACATTCAGTACTTC.